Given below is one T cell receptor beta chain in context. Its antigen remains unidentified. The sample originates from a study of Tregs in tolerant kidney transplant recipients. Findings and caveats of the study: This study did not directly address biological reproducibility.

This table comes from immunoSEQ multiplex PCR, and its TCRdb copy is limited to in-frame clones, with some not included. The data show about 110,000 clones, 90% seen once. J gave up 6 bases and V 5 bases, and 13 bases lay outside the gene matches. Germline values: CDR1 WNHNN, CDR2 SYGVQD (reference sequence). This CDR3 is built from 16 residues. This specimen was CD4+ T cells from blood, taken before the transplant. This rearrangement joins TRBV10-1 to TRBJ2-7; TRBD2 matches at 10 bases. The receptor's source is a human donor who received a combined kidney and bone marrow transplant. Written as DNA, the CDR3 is TGCGCCAGCAGTCCCTGGGGATCTAGCGGGAGAGGCGAGCAGTACTTC. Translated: CASSPWGSSGRGEQYF.